This T cell receptor (beta chain) was observed in a study of beta chain features in type 1 diabetes. Every isolated RNA sample was fully reverse transcribed, so sequencing captured expressed TCRB transcripts. Profiled with immunoSEQ multiplex PCR; TCRdb holds only in-frame clones, not every one. The sample has roughly 230,000 clones; 9.6% are singletons. Study-wide points: A greater similarity of naive, central memory and Treg TCRB repertoires was seen among patients than among healthy donors.

About this clone itself: Its antigen is not known.

Sequencing was performed on naive CD4+ T cells from blood. The receptor was derived from a woman aged 18-30 years in good health.

As DNA, the CDR3 is TGTGCCAGCAGCGCGGGCCTTGAGACCCAGTACTTC. Amino acid sequence: CASSAGLETQYF. The gene calls are TRBV7-6 and TRBJ2-5, with D perhaps matching TRBD2 (5 bases). Germline V gene data show CDR1 as SGHVS and CDR2 as FNYEAQ. This CDR3 spans 12 amino acids. With 5 bases removed from V and 5 bases from J, the gap between germline ends came to 9 bases. Full variable domain (remainder filled in from reference TRBV7-6 and TRBJ2-5): GAGVSQSPRYKVTKRGQDVALRCDPISGHVSLYWYRQALGQGPEFLTYFNYEAQQDKSGLPNDRFSAERPEGSISTLTIQRTEQRDSAMYRCASSAGLETQYFGPGTRLLVL.